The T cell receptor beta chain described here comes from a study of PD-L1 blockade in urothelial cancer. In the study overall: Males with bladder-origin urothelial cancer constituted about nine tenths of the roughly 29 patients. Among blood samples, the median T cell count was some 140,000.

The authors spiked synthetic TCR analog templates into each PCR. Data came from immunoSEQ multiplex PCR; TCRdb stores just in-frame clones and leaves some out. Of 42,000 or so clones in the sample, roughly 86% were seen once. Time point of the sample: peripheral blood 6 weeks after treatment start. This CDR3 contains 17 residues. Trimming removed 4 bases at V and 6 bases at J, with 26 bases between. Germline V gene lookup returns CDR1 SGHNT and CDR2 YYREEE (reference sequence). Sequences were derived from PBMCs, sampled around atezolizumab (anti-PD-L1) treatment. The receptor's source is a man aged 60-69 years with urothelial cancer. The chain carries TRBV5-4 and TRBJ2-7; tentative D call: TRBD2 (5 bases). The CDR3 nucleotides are TGTGCCAGCAGCGCTCCCGGGCCACCCTCAATGGAGGTCGAGCAGTACTTC. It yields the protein CASSAPGPPSMEVEQYF.